The 32 T cell receptor beta chains below all came from one sample that was sequenced in a study of T cells after yellow fever vaccination. Each CDR3 protein is one row after TCRdb ran MiXCR on the 5' RACE reads. Among about 230,000 distinct CDR3 sequences listed, over 6.5% were seen once. The sequencing used CD4+ T cells sorted from PBMCs, collected on the day of the yellow fever booster vaccination. The receptors originated from a man aged 25 to 45 who received the YFV17D yellow fever vaccine.

This clonotype has only a few counts. The chain has TRBV7-9 and TRBJ2-7; the D gene is possibly TRBD1 (5 bases). Between the trimmed V and J ends, which lost 5 bases and 7 bases, there was a span of 6 bases. The CDR3 has 10 residues. Germline V gene sequence: CDR1 SEHNR, CDR2 FQNEAQ (reference sequence). The CDR3 sequence: CASSAGEQYF. CDR3 bases: TGTGCCAGCAGCGCAGGGGAGCAGTACTTC.

At least ten counts were recorded for this clonotype. This chain links TRBV12-3 or TRBV12-4 with TRBJ2-1, with D possibly matching TRBD1 (6 bases). V lost 3 bases and J lost 10, with 7 bases in between. The CDR3 consists of 11 residues. CDR3 protein: CASSFGGEQFF. The CDR3 DNA reads TGTGCCAGCAGTTTTGGGGGCGAGCAGTTCTTC.

This clonotype was counted a few times. This chain links TRBV4-3 with TRBJ2-2; 7 nucleotides match TRBD2. J lost 1 base, V lost 0 bases, and 2 bases had no gene match. CDR1 is LGHNA, CDR2 YSLEER, per germline. The length of the CDR3 is 16 residues. As DNA, the CDR3 is TGCGCCAGCAGCCAAGATGGGGGGGGGAACACCGGGGAGCTGTTTTTT. Its translation: CASSQDGGGNTGELFF.

This clonotype was seen a handful of times. The rearrangement links TRBV12-3 or TRBV12-4 to TRBJ2-5; D is ambiguous. Between the trimmed V and J ends, which lost 3 bases and 5 bases, there was a span of 7 bases. This CDR3 region has 12 residues. CDR3 loop: CASSFIPETQYF. The CDR3 DNA reads as TGTGCCAGCAGTTTCATCCCGGAGACCCAGTACTTC.

V gene TRBV20-1 combines with J gene TRBJ2-6; weak D call: TRBD1 (6 bases). V was pared by 6 bases and J by 0 bases, with 15 bases between. The CDR3 length is 16 residues. CDR1 is DFQATT, CDR2 SNEGSKA, per germline (reference sequence). CDR3 sequence: CSASRQVLSGANVLTF. In DNA form, the CDR3 reads TGCAGTGCCAGCAGACAGGTCCTCTCTGGGGCCAACGTCCTGACTTTC.

In this sample, this clonotype turned up a few times. The CDR3: CASSPWSDRGRQETQYF. The CDR3 DNA sequence: TGTGCCAGCAGCCCCTGGTCCGACAGGGGGCGACAGGAGACCCAGTACTTC. The chain couples TRBV13 to TRBJ2-5; 10 bases line up with TRBD1. The J segment lost 5 bases and the V segment lost 5 bases, leaving 14 bases of the junction unmatched. The CDR3 totals 17 residues. Per the germline V gene, CDR1 is PRHDT and CDR2 is FYEKMQ (reference sequence).

This clonotype was detected only a few times. The rearrangement uses TRBV12-3 or TRBV12-4 and TRBJ1-1; a weak D match, TRBD1 (6 bases). V gave up 4 bases and J gave up 0 bases, with 15 bases separating them. The CDR3 sequence is 16 residues long. DNA for the CDR3: TGTGCCAGCAGTTGGGCCACAGGGTTCATGAACACTGAAGCTTTCTTT. Its protein product is CASSWATGFMNTEAFF.

This clonotype has at least ten counts. The rearrangement links TRBV7-2 to TRBJ2-1; 10 nucleotides agree with TRBD1. CDR3 size: 15 residues. Germline-derived CDR1 and CDR2 are SGHTA and FQGNSA. V dropped 0 bases and J dropped 6; count of bases not matched to a gene: 2. CDR3 sequence (DNA): TGTGCCAGCAGCTTAGCCGGGACAGGGGTCAATGAGCAGTTCTTC. Translating gives CASSLAGTGVNEQFF.

This clonotype was counted many times. The chain carries TRBV7-7 and TRBJ2-5; D call uncertain. Germline V CDR1 and CDR2: SSHAT, FNYEAQ (reference sequence). This CDR3 contains 11 residues. Here the CDR3 reads CASHPHRTQYF. The CDR3 bases are TGTGCTAGCCACCCCCATAGGACCCAGTACTTC.

This clonotype was observed a handful of times. V gene TRBV7-2 combines with J gene TRBJ2-3; D is possibly TRBD1 (5 bases). V lost 5 bases, J lost 4 bases, and 13 bases lay in between. Germline loops: CDR1 SGHTA, CDR2 FQGNSA. CDR3 length: 14 amino acids. CDR3 in DNA: TGTGCCAGCAGCCAGACCACAGGCCCAGATACGCAGTATTTT. This encodes CASSQTTGPDTQYF.

This clonotype was seen many times. The chain recombines TRBV7-2 with TRBJ2-3; TRBD2 matches at 7 bases. The V and J ends lost 5 bases and 11 bases, in that order; junction bases with no gene match: 7. Germline loops: CDR1 SGHTA, CDR2 FQGNSA. CDR3 length: 12 residues. CDR3 loop: CASSPDGGGQYF. The CDR3, as DNA: TGTGCCAGCAGCCCCGATGGCGGGGGGCAGTATTTT. Full variable domain (remainder filled in from reference TRBV7-2 and TRBJ2-3): GAGVSQSPSNKVTEKGKDVELRCDPISGHTALYWYRQSLGQGLEFLIYFQGNSAPDKSGLPSDRFSAERTGGSVSTLTIQRTQQEDSAVYLCASSPDGGGQYFGPGTRLTVL.

This clonotype has more than one count but fewer than ten. This chain connects TRBV7-2 to TRBJ2-3; TRBD2 aligns across 9 bases. V lost 0 bases to trimming and J lost 2 bases; unmatched junction nucleotides: 6. The CDR3 is made up of 17 amino acids. Germline CDR1 reads SGHTA; CDR2 reads FQGNSA. The CDR3 loop is CASSLAFRGRATDTQYF. The CDR3, as DNA: TGTGCCAGCAGCTTAGCGTTTCGCGGGAGGGCCACAGATACGCAGTATTTT.

This clonotype was counted many times. The chain employs TRBV5-1 and TRBJ2-6; D may be TRBD1 (7 bases). This CDR3 region has 15 residues. Germline values: CDR1 SGHRS, CDR2 YFSETQ. Trimming removed 4 bases from V and 2 bases from J, with 10 bases in between. The CDR3 spells CASSGGTAGANVLTF. The CDR3, as DNA: TGCGCCAGCAGCGGGGGGACAGCTGGGGCCAACGTCCTGACTTTC.

This clonotype was observed many times. The chain recombines TRBV20-1 with TRBJ1-3; 8 nucleotides agree with TRBD1. This CDR3 has 14 residues. Trimming took 2 bases from V and 4 from J; bases not matched to a gene: 4. From germline, CDR1 is DFQATT and CDR2 SNEGSKA (reference sequence). The CDR3 spells CSARQTGVGNTIYF. CDR3 in DNA: TGCAGTGCTAGACAGACAGGGGTCGGAAACACCATATATTTT.

This clonotype showed up just a few times. The V and J genes are TRBV4-3 and TRBJ1-2; tentatively, D is TRBD1 (6 bases). V was clipped by 1 base and J by 7 bases, with 13 bases between them. This CDR3 has 14 amino acids. CDR1 and CDR2 (germline): LGHNA, YSLEER. The chain's CDR3 is CASSQAGGGGGYTF. CDR3 nucleotides: TGCGCCAGCAGCCAAGCTGGAGGGGGTGGTGGCTACACCTTC.

This clonotype has at least ten counts. The V call is TRBV27, the J call TRBJ2-7; 10 nucleotides match TRBD1. Germline trimming cut 11 bases from V and 6 bases from J; bases unmatched to any gene: 10. The CDR3 totals 13 residues. Germline CDR1 MNHEY, CDR2 SMNVEV (reference sequence). In DNA, the CDR3 is TGTGCCGTACAAAGGACAGGGGGGGGCGAGCAGTACTTC. Residues: CAVQRTGGGEQYF.

The gene calls are TRBV5-1 and TRBJ1-4; D not resolved. CDR1 is SGHRS, CDR2 YFSETQ, per germline. Deletions cut 3 bases from V and 8 bases from J, with 14 bases between. The CDR3 runs 14 residues. The CDR3 nucleotides are TGCGCCAGCAGCTCGAACCCGTGGGGAGAAAAACTGTTTTTT. Residues: CASSSNPWGEKLFF.

This clonotype was counted once. The rearrangement joins TRBV6-2 or TRBV6-3 to TRBJ2-7; D is uncertain. The CDR3 extends over 14 amino acids. Looked up from germline, CDR1 is MNHEY and CDR2 is SVGEGT. V shed 3 bases and J shed 7 bases, with 16 bases lying between them. CDR3 in amino acids: CASSYGKGFGEQYF. The CDR3 DNA sequence: TGTGCCAGCAGTTATGGAAAAGGTTTTGGAGAGCAGTACTTC.

This clonotype was counted only a few times. The CDR3 nucleotides are TGTGCCAGCTCACCATTGGGGGACTCCTATAATTCACCCCTCCACTTT. This gives the protein CASSPLGDSYNSPLHF. The V gene is TRBV18, the J gene TRBJ1-6; possible D gene TRBD1, 5 bases. CDR3 length: 16 amino acids. Deletions cut 2 bases from V and 0 bases from J, with 8 bases between. Looked up from germline, CDR1 is KGHSH and CDR2 is LQKENI. Using reference TRBV18 and TRBJ1-6 for the parts outside the CDR3, the full variable domain is NAGVMQNPRHLVRRRGQEARLRCSPMKGHSHVYWYRQLPEEGLKFMVYLQKENIIDESGMPKERFSAEFPKEGPSILRIQQVVRGDSAAYFCASSPLGDSYNSPLHFGNGTRLTVT.

This clonotype appeared a few times. The chain uses TRBV9 and TRBJ2-1; TRBD1 matches 9 bases. This CDR3 has 14 residues. V dropped 4 bases and J dropped 5; count of bases not matched to a gene: 4. From germline, CDR1 is SGDLS and CDR2 YYNGEE. This CDR3 is CASSFDRGDNEQFF. The CDR3 bases are TGTGCCAGCAGCTTCGACAGGGGGGACAATGAGCAGTTCTTC.

This clonotype has just a few counts. V usage is TRBV5-1 and J usage is TRBJ1-2, with D perhaps TRBD1 (5 bases). The CDR3 is 13 residues long. Between the trimmed V and J ends, which lost 0 bases and 4 bases, there was a span of 7 bases. Germline V gives CDR1 SGHRS, CDR2 YFSETQ. The CDR3 coding sequence is TGCGCCAGCAGCTTGGAACAGGCCTATGGCTACACCTTC. Translating it yields CASSLEQAYGYTF. The full variable domain, its missing parts supplied by reference TRBV5-1 and TRBJ1-2, is KAGVTQTPRYLIKTRGQQVTLSCSPISGHRSVSWYQQTPGQGLQFLFEYFSETQRNKGNFPGRFSGRQFSNSRSEMNVSTLELGDSALYLCASSLEQAYGYTFGSGTRLTVV.

This clonotype was found a few times. The chain is built from TRBV2 and TRBJ2-1; D is unresolved. Trimming stripped 2 bases from V and 5 bases from J, with 13 bases between. Per germline, CDR1 SNHLY and CDR2 FYNNEI. The CDR3 covers 15 residues. The CDR3 loop is CASSEIGLPHNEQFF. Here the CDR3 DNA reads TGTGCCAGCAGTGAAATTGGGCTCCCACACAATGAGCAGTTCTTC.

The V gene is TRBV20-1, the J gene TRBJ1-1, with D possibly TRBD1 on 5 matching bases. From germline, CDR1 is DFQATT and CDR2 SNEGSKA (reference sequence). The CDR3 totals 13 residues. V was cut by 8 bases and J by 4 bases, with 17 bases left in between. CDR3 amino acids: CSPDSFGTTEAFF. The CDR3, as DNA: TGCAGTCCAGACTCTTTTGGGACCACTGAAGCTTTCTTT.

This clonotype was seen only a few times. The rearrangement joins TRBV6-5 to TRBJ1-2; 8 bases match TRBD1. CDR1 and CDR2 (germline): MNHEY, SVGAGI. The CDR3 sequence is 15 residues long. The V gene end was trimmed by 2 bases and the J gene end by 4 bases; junction bases not matched to a gene: 6. The CDR3 sequence is CASSYADRGSYGYTF. In DNA, the CDR3 is TGTGCCAGCAGTTACGCCGACAGGGGCAGCTATGGCTACACCTTC.

This clonotype has at least ten counts. The chain couples TRBV7-2 to TRBJ2-3; 8 bases line up with TRBD2. The CDR3 length is 13 residues. The V segment lost 3 bases and the J segment 4 bases; nucleotides outside the gene matches: 0. Germline-derived CDR1 and CDR2 are SGHTA and FQGNSA. This CDR3 is CASSFSGADTQYF. Written as DNA, the CDR3 is TGTGCCAGCAGCTTTAGCGGGGCAGATACGCAGTATTTT.

This clonotype has more than one count but fewer than ten. The chain recombines TRBV28 with TRBJ2-7; 7 nucleotides line up with TRBD1. Trimming at V came to 3 bases and at J to 1 base, leaving 6 bases not matched to a gene. Germline CDR1 and CDR2: MDHEN and SYDVKM. The CDR3 contains 15 residues. CDR3 sequence: CASSFRDSYSYEQYF. Here the CDR3 DNA reads TGTGCCAGCAGTTTTCGGGACAGCTATTCCTACGAGCAGTACTTC.

This clonotype has ten or more counts. V gene TRBV7-9 combines with J gene TRBJ2-1, with TRBD2 matching over 7 bases. With V trimmed by 7 bases and J by 0 bases, 12 bases remained unmatched. The CDR3 loop spans 17 amino acids. Germline V gives CDR1 SEHNR, CDR2 FQNEAQ (reference sequence). The CDR3 spells CASTPPGGGSSYNEQFF. The CDR3 DNA follows: TGTGCCAGCACCCCACCTGGCGGGGGTAGCTCCTACAATGAGCAGTTCTTC. Filled out from reference TRBV7-9 and TRBJ2-1, the complete variable domain reads DTGVSQNPRHKITKRGQNVTFRCDPISEHNRLYWYRQTLGQGPEFLTYFQNEAQLEKSRLLSDRFSAERPKGSFSTLEIQRTEQGDSAMYLCASTPPGGGSSYNEQFFGPGTRLTVL.

This clonotype came up a few times. The V gene is TRBV18, the J gene TRBJ1-5, with 9 bases matching TRBD1. CDR1 is KGHSH and CDR2 is LQKENI in the germline V gene. The CDR3 is 16 residues long. V gave up 0 bases and J gave up 7 bases; unmatched junction bases: 7. The CDR3 is CASSPPGDRVNQPQHF. The CDR3 DNA reads as TGTGCCAGCTCACCACCGGGGGACAGGGTAAACCAGCCCCAGCATTTT.

The chain links TRBV5-1 to TRBJ2-5, with TRBD2 identical over 9 bases. J lost 3 bases, V lost 3 bases, and 3 bases had no gene match. Germline lookup yields CDR1 SGHRS and CDR2 YFSETQ. The CDR3 totals 14 residues. In DNA, the CDR3 is TGCGCCAGCAGCTCAATAGCGGGAGAAGAGACCCAGTACTTC. As protein: CASSSIAGEETQYF.

Details on this clonotype: At one boundary the junction diverges from the germline segment, which might be a read error. The V and J genes are TRBV23-1 and TRBJ2-7; no definite D call. TRBV23-1 is marked as an open reading frame, function uncertain. The CDR3 loop spans 11 amino acids. Here the CDR3 DNA reads TGTGTCAGCAGTCAATCGGTGGAGCAGTACTTC. Translated: CVSSQSVEQYF.

There are many counts of this clonotype. V is TRBV20-1 and J is TRBJ2-1; D unclear. Germline loops: CDR1 DFQATT, CDR2 SNEGSKA (reference sequence). The germline V and J ends were trimmed by 7 bases and 2 bases, with 3 bases remaining between them. The CDR3 is 10 residues long. Here the CDR3 DNA reads TGCAGTGTAGCCTACAATGAGCAGTTCTTC. The encoded protein is CSVAYNEQFF.

Ten or more counts support this clonotype. The chain employs TRBV10-3 and TRBJ2-4; unclear D gene. The CDR3 extends over 15 amino acids. Germline loops: CDR1 ENHRY, CDR2 SYGVKD. Trimming removed 0 bases from V and 1 base from J, with 7 bases in between. The CDR3: CAISESTTAKNIQYF. The CDR3, as DNA: TGTGCCATCAGTGAGTCGACCACCGCCAAAAACATTCAGTACTTC.